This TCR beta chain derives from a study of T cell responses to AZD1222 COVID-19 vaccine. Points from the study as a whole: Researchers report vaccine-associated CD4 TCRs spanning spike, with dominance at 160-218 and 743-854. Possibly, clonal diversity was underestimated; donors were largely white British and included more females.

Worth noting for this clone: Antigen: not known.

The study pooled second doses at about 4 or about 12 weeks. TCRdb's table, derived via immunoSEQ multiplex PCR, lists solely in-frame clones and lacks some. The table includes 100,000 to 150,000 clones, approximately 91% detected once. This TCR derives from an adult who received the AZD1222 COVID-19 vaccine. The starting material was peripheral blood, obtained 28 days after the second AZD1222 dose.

In DNA, the CDR3 is TGTGCCAGTACCCAAGGAAGGACAGGGGCTATGCGGCAGCCCCAGCATTTT. The encoded protein is CASTQGRTGAMRQPQHF. The V and J genes are TRBV19 and TRBJ1-5, with 9 bases that match TRBD1. V lost 7 bases and J lost 7; bases outside the gene matches: 17. This CDR3 is 17 amino acids long. CDR1 and CDR2 (germline): LNHDA, SQIVND (reference sequence).